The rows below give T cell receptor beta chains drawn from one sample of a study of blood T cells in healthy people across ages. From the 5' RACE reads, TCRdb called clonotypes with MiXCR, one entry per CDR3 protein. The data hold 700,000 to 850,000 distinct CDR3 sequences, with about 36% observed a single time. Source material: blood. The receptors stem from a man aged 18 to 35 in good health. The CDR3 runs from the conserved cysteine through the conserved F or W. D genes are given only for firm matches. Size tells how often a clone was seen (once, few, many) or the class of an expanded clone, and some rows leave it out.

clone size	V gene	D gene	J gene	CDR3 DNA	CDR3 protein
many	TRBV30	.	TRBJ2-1	TGTGCCTGGGCGCATTACGCCAATGAGCAGTTCTTC	CAWAHYANEQFF
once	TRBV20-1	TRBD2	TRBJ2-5	TGCAGTGCTGGGGGACTAGACGGGACCCAGTACTTC	CSAGGLDGTQYF
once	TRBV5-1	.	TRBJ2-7	TGCGCCAGCAGCTTGCGGGCAGGGACCTACGAGCAGTACTTC	CASSLRAGTYEQYF
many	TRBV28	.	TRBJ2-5	TGTGCCAGCAGCCACGGCGGCAGGGGACAAGAGACCCAGTACTTC	CASSHGGRGQETQYF
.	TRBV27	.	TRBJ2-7	TGTGCCAGCAGTTCATCAAAGGATCGAGGGTTACGACCCCCTAGAGAGCAGTACTTC	CASSSSKDRGLRPPREQYF
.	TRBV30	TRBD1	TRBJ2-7	TGTGCCTGGAGTGACGACAGGGTTGCCTACGAGCAGTACTTC	CAWSDDRVAYEQYF
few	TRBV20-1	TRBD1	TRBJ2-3	TGCAGTGCTCTCAGACAGGGCTCCACAGATACGCAGTATTTT	CSALRQGSTDTQYF
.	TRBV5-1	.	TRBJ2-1	TGCGCCAGCAGCTTGGAGGGACAGCGAGGACTAGAGACCCAGTTCTTC	CASSLEGQRGLETQFF
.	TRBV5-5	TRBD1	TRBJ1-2	TGTGCCACCCCAGGACAGGGGGGTCACACCTTC	CATPGQGGHTF
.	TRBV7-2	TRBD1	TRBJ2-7	TGTGCCAGCAGCCCGACGACAGGGTACTACGAGCAGTACTTC	CASSPTTGYYEQYF
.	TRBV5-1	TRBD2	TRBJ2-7	TGCGCCAGCAGCCATATCAGCGGGGGCCGCAATGAGCAGTACTTC	CASSHISGGRNEQYF
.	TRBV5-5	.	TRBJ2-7	TGTGCCAGCACCGGGTGGGCGGCCTACGAGCAGTACTTC	CASTGWAAYEQYF
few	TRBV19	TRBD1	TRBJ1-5	TGTGCCAGTAGTCCCGGACAGGGGGCCAATCAGCCCCAGCATTTT	CASSPGQGANQPQHF
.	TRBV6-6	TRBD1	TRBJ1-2	TGTGCCGGCAGCCCGGACAGGGTGGGTGGCTACACCTTC	CAGSPDRVGGYTF
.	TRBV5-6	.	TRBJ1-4	TGTGCCAGCAGCATAAACGGGGGGCGTAACGAAAAACTGTTTTTT	CASSINGGRNEKLFF
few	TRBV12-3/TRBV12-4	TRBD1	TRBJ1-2	TGTGCCAGCAGTTCCCGCTACTCGACAGGGGGCCAATCTAGCTACACCTTC	CASSSRYSTGGQSSYTF
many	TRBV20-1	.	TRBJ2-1	TGCAGTGCTCGGGAGATGAGGGGCTGGGATGAGCAGTTCTTC	CSAREMRGWDEQFF
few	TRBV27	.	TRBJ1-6	TGTGCCAGCAGTTTGGTAGACTCCTATAATTCACCCCTCCACTTT	CASSLVDSYNSPLHF
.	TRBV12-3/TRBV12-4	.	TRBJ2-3	TGTGCCAGCAGCCGGGGAAGGGCAGATACGCAGTATTTT	CASSRGRADTQYF
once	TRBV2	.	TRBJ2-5	TGTGCCAGCAGTGAAGCGGGGCAGGACCATGAGCAGTACTTC	CASSEAGQDHEQYF
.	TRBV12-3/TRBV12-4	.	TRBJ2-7	TGTGCCAGCAGCGTTATCAGGGAGCAGTACTTC	CASSVIREQYF
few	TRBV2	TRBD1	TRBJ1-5	TGTGCCAGCAGTGACCCGATCAGGGGGGATCAATATCAGCCCCAGCATTTT	CASSDPIRGDQYQPQHF